Presented here are 30 T cell receptor beta chains from one specimen sequenced in a study of blood T cell repertoires in COVID-19. Data came from immunoSEQ multiplex PCR; TCRdb stores just in-frame clones and leaves some out. This sample has under 150,000 clones, with roughly 88% found just once. The sample consisted of peripheral blood. These receptors were collected from a man in his fifties with acute or convalescent COVID-19.

This clone came up once. The V and J genes are TRBV5-6 and TRBJ1-2; a possible D gene is TRBD1 (5 bases). V was shortened by 4 bases and J by 3 bases, with 10 bases between the two germline ends. This CDR3 is built from 13 residues. CDR1 and CDR2 (germline): SGHDT, YYEEEE. This CDR3 reads CASSPGRDYGYTF. The CDR3 DNA follows: TGTGCCAGCAGCCCAGGGAGGGACTATGGCTACACCTTC.

The V and J genes are TRBV5-6 and TRBJ2-7; 8 positions match TRBD2. With V trimmed by 1 base and J by 7 bases, 19 bases remained unmatched. This CDR3 is 18 amino acids long. Germline V gives CDR1 SGHDT, CDR2 YYEEEE. CDR3 DNA sequence: TGTGCCAGCAGCTTGTATTCCACACCGGGACTAGGAATCAGTGAGCAGTACTTC. Translation: CASSLYSTPGLGISEQYF.

This clone was seen once. This sequence joins TRBV30 and TRBJ1-3, with TRBD1 matching 7 bases. This CDR3 is built from 14 residues. Trimming at V came to 5 bases and at J to 14 bases, leaving 18 bases not matched to a gene. CDR1 and CDR2 (germline): GTSNPN, SVGIG (reference sequence). CDR3 loop: CAWAGTVLPPLVYF. The CDR3 nucleotides are TGTGCCTGGGCCGGGACAGTACTTCCCCCTCTCGTATATTTT.

This clone was counted between two and nine times. J is TRBJ2-1 and V is TRBV7-9, with 10 bases lining up with TRBD2. CDR1 SEHNR and CDR2 FQNEAQ come from the germline V gene (reference sequence). The CDR3 runs to 18 residues. Losses at the gene ends were 3 bases for V and 5 bases for J; bases not matched to a gene: 13. The CDR3 loop is CASSFSLGAGGRNNEQFF. As DNA, the CDR3 is TGTGCCAGCAGCTTCTCTCTTGGAGCGGGAGGGCGAAACAATGAGCAGTTCTTC.

V gene TRBV29-1 combines with J gene TRBJ2-3, with D possibly matching TRBD1 (5 bases). In germline, CDR1 is SQVTM, CDR2 ANQGSEA. Trimming removed 7 bases at V and 3 bases at J, with 17 bases between. The CDR3 contains 14 residues. This chain's CDR3 is CSGLSGAGTDTQYF. The CDR3 coding sequence is TGCAGCGGCCTATCTGGGGCAGGGACAGATACGCAGTATTTT.

The chain is built from TRBV24-1 and TRBJ1-1, with a weak D call TRBD1 (5 bases). This CDR3 is built from 14 residues. Per the germline V gene, CDR1 is KGHDR and CDR2 is SFDVKD. Trimming shortened V by 4 bases and J by 4 bases, and 12 bases separated the two germline ends. The CDR3 is CATSDPGIPTEAFF. In DNA form, the CDR3 reads TGTGCCACCAGTGACCCAGGGATCCCCACTGAAGCTTTCTTT.

J is TRBJ2-3 and V is TRBV5-6, with 12 bases fitting TRBD1. Germline CDR1 is SGHDT and CDR2 is YYEEEE. The CDR3 totals 17 residues. Unmatched junction bases numbered 9, after V lost 2 bases and J lost 5 bases. CDR3 loop: CASSFRRDRGRRDTQYF. The CDR3 coding sequence is TGTGCCAGCAGCTTTAGGCGGGACAGGGGGCGAAGAGATACGCAGTATTTT.

The chain combines TRBV11-3 with TRBJ2-5; the D gene is possibly TRBD2 (6 bases). CDR1 and CDR2 from the germline V gene are SGHNT and YENEEA. This CDR3 comprises 14 residues. Trimming shortened V by 4 bases and J by 1 base, and 10 bases separated the two germline ends. CDR3 loop: CASSSGVLQETQYF. The CDR3 nucleotides read TGTGCCAGCAGCTCGGGGGTACTCCAAGAGACCCAGTACTTC. Full variable domain (outside the CDR3, taken from reference TRBV11-3 and TRBJ2-5): EAGVVQSPRYKIIEKKQPVAFWCNPISGHNTLYWYLQNLGQGPELLIRYENEEAVDDSQLPKDRFSAERLKGVDSTLKIQPAELGDSAVYLCASSSGVLQETQYFGPGTRLLVL.

The chain is built from TRBV13 and TRBJ1-2, with no clear D. The CDR3 is made up of 14 amino acids. CDR1 and CDR2 (germline): PRHDT, FYEKMQ (reference sequence). The V end was cut by 5 bases, the J end by 4 bases, with 14 bases between. The CDR3 protein is CASSPRRTSYGYTF. CDR3 DNA: TGTGCCAGCAGCCCCCGCCGAACTTCCTATGGCTACACCTTC.

The chain is built from TRBV7-9 and TRBJ1-2, with D tentatively TRBD1 (5 bases). V shed 1 base and J shed 6 bases, with 12 bases lying between them. Germline assignment: CDR1 SEHNR and CDR2 FQNEAQ (reference sequence). CDR3 length: 14 amino acids. The CDR3 spells CASSLDPGLDGYTF. CDR3 nucleotide sequence: TGTGCCAGCAGCTTAGACCCAGGGTTAGATGGCTACACCTTC.

The chain uses TRBV7-2 and TRBJ2-1; 16 nucleotides align to TRBD2. Per germline, CDR1 SGHTA and CDR2 FQGNSA. The CDR3 is 17 residues long. V was pared by 6 bases and J by 8 bases, with 10 bases of the junction left unmatched. The CDR3 DNA follows: TGTGCCAGCAGTCGGACCGGGACTAGCGGGAGGGTCGATGAGCAGTTCTTC. It codes for CASSRTGTSGRVDEQFF. Looking up the rest from reference TRBV7-2 and TRBJ2-1 gives the full variable domain: GAGVSQSPSNKVTEKGKDVELRCDPISGHTALYWYRQSLGQGLEFLIYFQGNSAPDKSGLPSDRFSAERTGGSVSTLTIQRTQQEDSAVYLCASSRTGTSGRVDEQFFGPGTRLTVL.

This chain connects TRBV7-2 to TRBJ2-5, with D perhaps matching TRBD2 (6 bases). Looked up from germline, CDR1 is SGHTA and CDR2 is FQGNSA. Trimming stripped 5 bases from V and 5 bases from J, with 15 bases between. The CDR3 loop spans 14 amino acids. This chain's CDR3 is CASSPGRGGETQYF. CDR3 bases: TGTGCCAGCAGCCCGGGAAGGGGAGGCGAGACCCAGTACTTC.

J is TRBJ2-7 and V is TRBV5-1; D is possibly TRBD1 (6 bases). V was clipped by 4 bases and J by 4 bases, with 12 bases between them. Looked up from germline, CDR1 is SGHRS and CDR2 is YFSETQ. There are 13 residues in the CDR3. CDR3 DNA: TGCGCCAGCAGCCAAACTACAGGGTACGAGCAGTACTTC. Its translation: CASSQTTGYEQYF. Full variable domain (rest looked up from reference TRBV5-1 and TRBJ2-7): KAGVTQTPRYLIKTRGQQVTLSCSPISGHRSVSWYQQTPGQGLQFLFEYFSETQRNKGNFPGRFSGRQFSNSRSEMNVSTLELGDSALYLCASSQTTGYEQYFGPGTRLTVT.

This sequence joins TRBV30 and TRBJ2-1, with a weak D call TRBD1 (6 bases). The CDR3 covers 14 residues. Germline V gene data show CDR1 as GTSNPN and CDR2 as SVGIG (reference sequence). The V gene lost 0 bases and the J gene lost 1 base, with 7 bases spanning the gap. This CDR3 is CAWSVQGSYNEQFF. The CDR3 DNA reads TGTGCCTGGAGTGTACAGGGTTCCTACAATGAGCAGTTCTTC.

This chain links TRBV7-2 with TRBJ2-7; 12 bases fit TRBD2. J gave up 4 bases and V 5 bases, and 3 bases lay outside the gene matches. The CDR3 has 14 residues. Germline values: CDR1 SGHTA, CDR2 FQGNSA. CDR3 protein: CASSHGLAGYEQYF. CDR3 nucleotides: TGTGCCAGCAGCCACGGACTAGCGGGATACGAGCAGTACTTC.

This clone was seen more than once but under ten times. V and J are TRBV5-1 and TRBJ2-1; 10 bases match TRBD2. Germline-derived CDR1 and CDR2 are SGHRS and YFSETQ. V was clipped by 2 bases and J by 7 bases; unmatched bases: 6. This CDR3 has 15 amino acids. The CDR3 sequence: CASSFLAGVTNEQFF. The DNA of the CDR3 is TGCGCCAGCAGCTTTCTAGCGGGAGTCACGAATGAGCAGTTCTTC.

The chain recombines TRBV30 with TRBJ1-5; weak D call: TRBD1 (5 bases). Trimming took off 0 bases at V and 7 bases at J, with 16 bases between the two ends. The CDR3 spans 15 residues. Germline CDR1 GTSNPN, CDR2 SVGIG (reference sequence). The CDR3 region has the DNA TGTGCCTGGAGTGTAGGTAGGGGAATCGGGCAGCCCCAGCATTTT. Its protein product is CAWSVGRGIGQPQHF.

The rearrangement joins TRBV7-8 to TRBJ2-4; D unresolved. Germline CDR1 and CDR2: SGHVS and FQNEAQ. Trimming cost V 2 bases and J 0 bases, with 8 bases left between them. The CDR3 consists of 15 residues. The CDR3 region is CASSLPPLAKNIQYF. CDR3 nucleotides: TGTGCCAGCAGCTTACCTCCCCTAGCCAAAAACATTCAGTACTTC.

The rearrangement uses TRBV27 and TRBJ2-7; TRBD2 might be the D (6 bases). The CDR3 is made up of 15 amino acids. The V end was cut by 6 bases, the J end by 1 base, with 16 bases between. The germline gives CDR1 MNHEY, CDR2 SMNVEV (reference sequence). CDR3 loop: CASRPGGAGSYEQYF. CDR3 DNA sequence: TGTGCCAGCAGGCCTGGAGGGGCAGGGTCCTACGAGCAGTACTTC.

The chain has TRBV19 and TRBJ1-5, with D maybe TRBD1 (5 bases). The CDR3 is made up of 14 amino acids. Looked up from germline, CDR1 is LNHDA and CDR2 is SQIVND (reference sequence). Trimming stripped 0 bases from V and 7 bases from J, with 10 bases between. The CDR3 loop reads CASSIDAGSQPQHF. The CDR3 bases are TGTGCCAGTAGTATAGATGCAGGGTCCCAGCCCCAGCATTTT.

This sequence joins TRBV11-2 and TRBJ2-3; 10 bases map to TRBD2. V dropped 2 bases and J dropped 7; count of bases not matched to a gene: 15. This CDR3 has 18 amino acids. CDR1 and CDR2 (germline): SGHAT, FQNNGV. The CDR3 loop is CASSLRYLLAGEWYTQYF. CDR3 nucleotide sequence: TGTGCCAGCAGCTTAAGGTATTTGCTAGCGGGGGAATGGTATACGCAGTATTTT.

The gene calls are TRBV11-3 and TRBJ1-2, with TRBD1 matching over 7 bases. The junction had 13 bases not matched to a gene; V was cut back by 5 bases and J by 7 bases. Germline V gene sequence: CDR1 SGHNT, CDR2 YENEEA. The CDR3 runs 15 residues. In nucleotides, the CDR3 is TGTGCCAGCAGCATCAACGGACAGGCAGCGGGTGGCTACACCTTC. Translating gives CASSINGQAAGGYTF.

The chain couples TRBV19 to TRBJ1-5, with 7 bases identical to TRBD1. V shed 3 bases, J shed 6 bases, and the junction held 11 bases outside the gene matches. Germline lookup yields CDR1 LNHDA and CDR2 SQIVND (reference sequence). The CDR3 is 16 amino acids. The CDR3 DNA is TGTGCCAGTAGTATCGGGAGGGACAGCCGGGGTCAGCCCCAGCATTTT. Amino acid sequence: CASSIGRDSRGQPQHF. Filled out from reference TRBV19 and TRBJ1-5, the complete variable domain reads DGGITQSPKYLFRKEGQNVTLSCEQNLNHDAMYWYRQDPGQGLRLIYYSQIVNDFQKGDIAEGYSVSREKKESFPLTVTSAQKNPTAFYLCASSIGRDSRGQPQHFGDGTRLSIL.

This chain connects TRBV18 to TRBJ2-4; tentative D call: TRBD2 (7 bases). The CDR3 contains 12 residues. Trimming shortened V by 3 bases and J by 9 bases, and 9 bases separated the two germline ends. Per germline, CDR1 KGHSH and CDR2 LQKENI. The CDR3 nucleotides read TGTGCCAGCTCACCGGGAGGGGGCATTCAGTACTTC. This gives the protein CASSPGGGIQYF. Full variable domain (rest looked up from reference TRBV18 and TRBJ2-4): NAGVMQNPRHLVRRRGQEARLRCSPMKGHSHVYWYRQLPEEGLKFMVYLQKENIIDESGMPKERFSAEFPKEGPSILRIQQVVRGDSAAYFCASSPGGGIQYFGAGTRLSVL.

The chain combines TRBV27 with TRBJ2-1; 10 nucleotides align to TRBD2. This CDR3 region has 16 residues. Germline V CDR1 and CDR2: MNHEY, SMNVEV (reference sequence). The J segment lost 8 bases and the V segment lost 3 bases, leaving 10 bases of the junction unmatched. The CDR3, as DNA: TGTGCCAGCAGTTTCCTCCTAGCGGGAGTTAGAGATGAGCAGTTCTTC. It codes for CASSFLLAGVRDEQFF.

The chain couples TRBV6-2 or TRBV6-3 to TRBJ2-1, with TRBD2 matching over 13 bases. This CDR3 region has 19 residues. V was pared by 0 bases and J by 5 bases, with 10 bases of the junction left unmatched. The germline V gene encodes CDR1 MNHEY and CDR2 SVGEGT. For the CDR3, the DNA is TGTGCCAGCAGTTACTCGGGACTTACTAGCGGGAGGGGCGACAATGAGCAGTTCTTC. This translates into CASSYSGLTSGRGDNEQFF.

This rearrangement joins TRBV10-1 to TRBJ2-7, with D perhaps TRBD1 (5 bases). V lost 1 base to trimming and J lost 4 bases, with 20 bases between them. The CDR3 totals 17 residues. The V gene's germline CDR1 is WNHNN and CDR2 SYGVQD (reference sequence). The CDR3 bases are TGCGCCAGCAGTGAGTTGGGGCAAAAAGATGGGTCGTACGAGCAGTACTTC. Its protein is CASSELGQKDGSYEQYF.

Only one count was recorded for this clone. The gene calls are TRBV10-1 and TRBJ2-2, with TRBD2 matching over 7 bases. This CDR3 comprises 14 residues. In germline, CDR1 is WNHNN, CDR2 SYGVQD (reference sequence). The junction had 1 base not matched to a gene; V was cut back by 0 bases and J by 6 bases. As DNA, the CDR3 is TGCGCCAGCAGTGAGTCGGCGGGGGCCGGGGAGCTGTTTTTT. As protein: CASSESAGAGELFF.

The chain recombines TRBV29-1 with TRBJ2-5; 7 bases agree with TRBD2. Germline lookup yields CDR1 SQVTM and CDR2 ANQGSEA. V was clipped by 0 bases and J by 9 bases; unmatched bases: 7. The CDR3 length is 13 residues. The CDR3 bases are TGCAGCGTTGAAGAGAAAGTGGGAGGGGCCCAGTACTTC. Protein product: CSVEEKVGGAQYF.

The J gene is TRBJ2-5, the V gene TRBV19, with 7 positions matching TRBD1. This CDR3 has 15 amino acids. J gave up 4 bases and V 5 bases, and 10 bases lay outside the gene matches. Germline V lookup: CDR1 LNHDA, CDR2 SQIVND (reference sequence). The CDR3 loop is CASSPSTGFVETQYF. DNA for the CDR3: TGTGCCAGTAGTCCCTCGACAGGGTTTGTAGAGACCCAGTACTTC. Full variable domain (remainder filled in from reference TRBV19 and TRBJ2-5): DGGITQSPKYLFRKEGQNVTLSCEQNLNHDAMYWYRQDPGQGLRLIYYSQIVNDFQKGDIAEGYSVSREKKESFPLTVTSAQKNPTAFYLCASSPSTGFVETQYFGPGTRLLVL.